This paragraph covers one T cell receptor beta chain sequence. These data are taken from a study of blood T cell repertoires in COVID-19. The overall study: Sites in the United States, Italy and Spain provided acute and convalescent COVID-19 samples. Sample material is recorded as cDNA or gDNA derived from T cells, B-cell-depleted T cells, or PBMCs.

Original processing notes: It was from reference gene primer amplification that nucleated cell counts were estimated. Generated by immunoSEQ multiplex PCR, the TCRdb table keeps only in-frame clones and is missing some. V and J calls and clone size come straight from that table; D and trimming were deduced from the DNA. Of roughly 250,000 clones in the sample, roughly 89% were seen once. CDR3 size: 17 residues. After removal of 5 bases from V and 6 bases from J, the junction contained 15 bases not matched to a gene. In germline, CDR1 is MDHEN, CDR2 SYDVKM. The sequenced sample consisted of peripheral blood. The V and J genes are TRBV28 and TRBJ1-2; 10 nucleotides agree with TRBD1. The TCR originated in a man under 40 with acute or convalescent COVID-19. In nucleotides, the CDR3 is TGTGCCAGCAGTCTACTCGCTCTTGGACAGGGGGTAGATGGCTACACCTTC. It translates to CASSLLALGQGVDGYTF.